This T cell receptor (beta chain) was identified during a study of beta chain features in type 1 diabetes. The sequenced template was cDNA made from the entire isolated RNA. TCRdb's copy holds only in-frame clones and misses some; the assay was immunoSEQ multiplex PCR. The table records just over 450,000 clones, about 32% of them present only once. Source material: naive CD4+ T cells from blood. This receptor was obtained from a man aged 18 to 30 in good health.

The CDR3 region has the DNA TGCGCCAGCAGCTTGGGGACTAGCCCAGAGACCCAGTACTTC. This sequence encodes CASSLGTSPETQYF. The chain carries TRBV5-1 and TRBJ2-5; TRBD2 agrees at 8 bases. CDR3 length: 14 amino acids. V lost 0 bases to trimming and J lost 4 bases; unmatched junction nucleotides: 2. CDR1 is SGHRS, CDR2 YFSETQ, per germline.